This TCR beta chain was recovered during a study of molecular identifiers for immune sequencing clone quantification. As for the study in general: Split five ways in replicates, RNA from around 18,000 or 91,000 naive CD8 cells had four portions sequenced.

Researchers sorted naive CD8 T cells as cells that were CD8+CD4-CCR7+CD45RA+. TCRdb reprocessed the PCR reads with MiXCR, giving one entry per CDR3 protein. The sample consists of about 510,000 distinct CDR3 sequences, around a fifth of them appearing once. The CDR3 loop spans 13 amino acids. Trimming pared 6 bases from V and 7 bases from J, leaving 12 bases between. The source material was naive CD8+ T cells from blood, with Jurkat cell RNA spiked in. Subset noted: FACS-sorted CD8+CD4-CCR7+CD45RA+ naive T cells. The clonotype originates from a human donor in good health. Some libraries in this study had Jurkat cell RNA spiked in. The gene calls are TRBV12-3 or TRBV12-4 and TRBJ2-2; no clear D gene. In DNA, the CDR3 is TGTGCCAGCAGGACCTACGGTGACGGGGAGCTGTTTTTT. Translating gives CASRTYGDGELFF.